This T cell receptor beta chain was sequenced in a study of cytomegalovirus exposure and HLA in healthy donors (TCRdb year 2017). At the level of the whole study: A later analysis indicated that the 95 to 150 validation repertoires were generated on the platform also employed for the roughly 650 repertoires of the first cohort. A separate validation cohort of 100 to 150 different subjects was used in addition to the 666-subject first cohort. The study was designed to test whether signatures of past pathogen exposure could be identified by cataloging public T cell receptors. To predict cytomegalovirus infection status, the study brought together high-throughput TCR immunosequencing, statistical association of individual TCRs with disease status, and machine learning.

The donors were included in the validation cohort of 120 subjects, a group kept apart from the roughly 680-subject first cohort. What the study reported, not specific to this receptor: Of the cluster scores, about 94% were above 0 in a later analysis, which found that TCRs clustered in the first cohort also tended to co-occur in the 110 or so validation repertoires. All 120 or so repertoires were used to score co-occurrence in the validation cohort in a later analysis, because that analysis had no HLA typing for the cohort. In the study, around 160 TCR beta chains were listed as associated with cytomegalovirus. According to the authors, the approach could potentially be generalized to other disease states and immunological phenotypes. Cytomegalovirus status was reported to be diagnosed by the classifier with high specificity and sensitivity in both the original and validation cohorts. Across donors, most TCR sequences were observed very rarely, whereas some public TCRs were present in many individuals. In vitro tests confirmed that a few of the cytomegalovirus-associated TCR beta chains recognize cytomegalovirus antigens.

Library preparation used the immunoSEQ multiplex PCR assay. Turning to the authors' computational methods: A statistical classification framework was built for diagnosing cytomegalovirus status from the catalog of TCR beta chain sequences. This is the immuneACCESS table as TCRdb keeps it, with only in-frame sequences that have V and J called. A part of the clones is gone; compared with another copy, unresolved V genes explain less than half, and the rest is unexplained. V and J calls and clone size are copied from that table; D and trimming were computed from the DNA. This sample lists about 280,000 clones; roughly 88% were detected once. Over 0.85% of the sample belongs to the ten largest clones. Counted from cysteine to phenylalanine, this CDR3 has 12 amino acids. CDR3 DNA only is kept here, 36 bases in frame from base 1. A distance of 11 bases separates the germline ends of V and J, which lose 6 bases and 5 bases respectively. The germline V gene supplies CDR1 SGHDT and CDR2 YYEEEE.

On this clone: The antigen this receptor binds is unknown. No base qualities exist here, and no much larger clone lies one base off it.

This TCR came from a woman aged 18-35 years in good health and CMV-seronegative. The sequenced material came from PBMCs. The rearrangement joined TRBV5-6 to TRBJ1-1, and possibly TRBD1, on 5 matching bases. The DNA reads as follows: TGTGCCAGCACCCTGGGGGGGACTGAAGCTTTCTTT. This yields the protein CASTLGGTEAFF. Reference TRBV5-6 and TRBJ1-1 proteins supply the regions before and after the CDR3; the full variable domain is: DAGVTQSPTHLIKTRGQQVTLRCSPKSGHDTVSWYQQALGQGPQFIFQYYEEEERQRGNFPDRFSGHQFPNYSSELNVNALLLGDSALYLCASTLGGTEAFFGQGTRLTVV.